This T cell receptor (beta chain) was observed in a study of cytomegalovirus exposure and HLA in healthy donors. Study-wide context: Prior work identified 95 million to 120 million unique TCR beta sequences in approximately 180 million T cells.

CDR3 length: 17 amino acids. CDR1 and CDR2 from the germline V gene are LNHNV and YYDKDF (reference sequence). After removal of 0 bases from V and 8 bases from J, the junction contained 9 bases not matched to a gene. PCR primers comprised 60 Vbeta and 13 Jbeta primers. Some clones are missing from TCRdb's copy, which holds only in-frame ones; the method was immunoSEQ multiplex PCR. The data hold 150,000 to 200,000 clones, with approximately 78% observed a single time. The gene calls are TRBV15 and TRBJ2-1; 11 bases map to TRBD2. Input material: PBMCs. This clonotype originated in a girl aged 2 to 9 in good health and CMV-seropositive. CDR3 coding DNA: TGTGCCACCAGCAGAGAGATAGCGGGAGGGCCATTGGATGAGCAGTTCTTC. It yields the protein CATSREIAGGPLDEQFF. Supplemented by reference TRBV15 and TRBJ2-1, the full variable domain reads DAMVIQNPRYQVTQFGKPVTLSCSQTLNHNVMYWYQQKSSQAPKLLFHYYDKDFNNEADTPDNFQSRRPNTSFCFLDIRSPGLGDTAMYLCATSREIAGGPLDEQFFGPGTRLTVL.